The clone carrying this TCR beta chain was seen once. Per germline, CDR1 LGHNA and CDR2 YSLEER. The CDR3 runs 15 residues. Losses at the gene ends were 0 bases for V and 6 bases for J; bases not matched to a gene: 3. The sample is drawn from a study of blood T cell repertoires in COVID-19. Only in-frame clones appear in the TCRdb table, and some are missing; sequencing was by immunoSEQ multiplex PCR. In the table there are 200,000 or so clones, about nine tenths of which are singletons. What was sequenced was peripheral blood. The chain joins TRBV4-3 to TRBJ1-5, with TRBD1 matching 9 bases. This TCR was recovered from a man aged 30 to 45 with COVID-19, enrolled during active disease. This CDR3 is CASSQEGTGRQPQHF. The CDR3 DNA sequence: TGCGCCAGCAGCCAAGAGGGGACAGGGCGTCAGCCCCAGCATTTT.